Sequencing of this TCR beta chain was carried out in a study of shared clonotypes between healthy human individuals. Each PCR replicate from the sorted subsets contained about 200 ng DNA, which is tens of thousands of T cell genomes. Profiling relied on immunoSEQ multiplex PCR, and the TCRdb table lists in-frame clones only, not all of them. Seen here are a few million clones, around nine tenths observed once, and the top ten hold over 0.12%. This CDR3 region has 15 residues. Germline V lookup: CDR1 SGHTA, CDR2 FQGNSA. Trimming at V came to 1 base and at J to 3 bases, leaving 2 bases not matched to a gene. Naive CD45RA+ and memory CD45RA-negative subsets were split from CD4+ cells.

The TCR comes from a young man in good health. J is TRBJ2-2 and V is TRBV7-2, with 7 bases that match TRBD2. The sequencing input was naive CD4+ T cells sorted from blood. As to subset: CD45RA+ positively selected. The CDR3 loop reads CASSLGAGDTGELFF. CDR3 nucleotides: TGTGCCAGCAGCTTAGGGGCGGGAGACACCGGGGAGCTGTTTTTT.